What follows are 25 T cell receptor beta chains derived from one specimen sequenced in a study of T-cell reconstitution after alpha-beta-depleted transplantation in children. Preparation of the TCRbeta library was carried out with unique molecular identifiers. Via MiXCR, TCRdb re-called the PCR reads, giving one row per CDR3 protein. The sample holds about 460,000 distinct CDR3 sequences; roughly a tenth are singletons and the top ten take 2%. The input for sequencing was PBMCs, taken before TCRalphabeta/CD19-depleted stem cell transplant. The receptors were sampled from a child aged 2-9 years with inherited bone marrow failure, due to receive a stem cell transplant.

This clonotype was picked up a small number of times. J is TRBJ2-5 and V is TRBV20-1; either TRBD1 or TRBD2 may fit D (5 bases each). Per the germline V gene, CDR1 is DFQATT and CDR2 is SNEGSKA (reference sequence). There are 14 residues in the CDR3. Trimming cost V 3 bases and J 1 base, with 12 bases left between them. The CDR3 loop is CSARAGAAQETQYF. For the CDR3, the DNA is TGCAGTGCTAGGGCCGGGGCAGCCCAAGAGACCCAGTACTTC.

The sample holds many counts of this clonotype. This chain links TRBV4-3 with TRBJ2-1, with 9 bases that match TRBD2. Germline CDR1 LGHNA, CDR2 YSLEER. J lost 4 bases, V lost 0 bases, and 13 bases had no gene match. The CDR3 contains 19 residues. The CDR3 loop reads CASSQDPLAGLNIYNEQFF. DNA for the CDR3: TGCGCCAGCAGCCAAGATCCCCTAGCGGGATTAAATATATACAATGAGCAGTTCTTC.

This clonotype has ten or more counts. The genes are TRBV5-1 and TRBJ2-2, with a possible D match to TRBD1 (6 bases). CDR1 and CDR2 from the germline V gene are SGHRS and YFSETQ. The germline V and J ends were trimmed by 3 bases and 3 bases, with 6 bases remaining between them. The CDR3 runs to 13 residues. CDR3 in DNA: TGCGCCAGCAGCTCAGGGGACACCGGGGAGCTGTTTTTT. Translated: CASSSGDTGELFF.

This clonotype has a count of ten or more. V is TRBV4-3 and J is TRBJ1-5; perhaps TRBD1 as D (5 bases). Trimming left V 0 bases short and J 4 bases short, with 10 bases between. The CDR3 is 15 amino acids. Per germline, CDR1 LGHNA and CDR2 YSLEER. CDR3 in amino acids: CASSQDGAGNQPQHF. DNA for the CDR3: TGCGCCAGCAGCCAAGACGGGGCAGGGAATCAGCCCCAGCATTTT.

With respect to this clonotype: A read error may explain this, as a much larger clone is one base away. This rearrangement joins TRBV10-1 to TRBJ2-7; TRBD1 is a possible D gene (7 bases). V lost 5 bases, J lost 6 bases, and 20 bases lay in between. The CDR3 extends over 15 amino acids. Germline V gives CDR1 WNHNN, CDR2 SYGVQD (reference sequence). The CDR3 region is CASSHRGPAGSEQYF. DNA of the CDR3: TGCGCCAGCAGTCACAGGGGACCGGCGGGATCCGAGCAGTACTTC.

This clonotype was seen many times. The chain links TRBV5-1 to TRBJ2-1, with 7 bases lining up with TRBD1. The V gene's germline CDR1 is SGHRS and CDR2 YFSETQ. The length of the CDR3 is 14 residues. Trimming removed 3 bases from V and 6 bases from J; junction bases left unmatched: 6. The CDR3 is CASSWLGQINEQFF. The CDR3, as DNA: TGCGCCAGCAGCTGGCTGGGACAGATCAATGAGCAGTTCTTC.

V and J are TRBV30 and TRBJ2-3; TRBD2 matches 7 bases. V was pared by 0 bases and J by 0 bases, with 3 bases of the junction left unmatched. The CDR3 runs to 15 residues. Germline-derived CDR1 and CDR2 are GTSNPN and SVGIG (reference sequence). For the CDR3, the DNA is TGTGCCTGGAGTGTGAGCGGGACTAGCACAGATACGCAGTATTTT. Translation: CAWSVSGTSTDTQYF.

The sample holds many counts of this clonotype. The J gene is TRBJ2-7, the V gene TRBV12-3 or TRBV12-4, with D perhaps matching TRBD2 (6 bases). Trimming took 5 bases from V and 2 from J, leaving 13 bases between them. This CDR3 has 14 residues. CDR3 nucleotides: TGTGCCAGCAGTCGGCGGGAAACCCCCTACGAGCAGTACTTC. It yields the protein CASSRRETPYEQYF.

V usage is TRBV12-3 or TRBV12-4 and J usage is TRBJ2-6; D is ambiguous. The CDR3 is 13 residues long. V lost 6 bases and J 2 bases, leaving 5 bases between the germline ends. The CDR3 reads CASRPTGANVLTF. As DNA, the CDR3 is TGTGCCAGCAGGCCGACTGGGGCCAACGTCCTGACTTTC.

With regard to this clonotype: A much larger clonotype is one base distant, so this may be a read error. The final CDR3 position lacks the conserved phenylalanine or tryptophan, pointing to a likely read error. This rearrangement joins TRBV28 to TRBJ1-2, with 8 bases that match TRBD1. V lost 6 bases and J lost 4; bases outside the gene matches: 13. The CDR3 contains 16 residues. The germline gives CDR1 MDHEN, CDR2 SYDVKM. The CDR3 DNA reads as TGTGCCAGCAGACTCAGGGGGCGCTTCAGTAGCTATGGCTACACCTCC. Protein sequence: CASRLRGRFSSYGYTS.

This clonotype showed up many times. The chain recombines TRBV29-1 with TRBJ2-5; D uncertain. Germline V gene lookup returns CDR1 SQVTM and CDR2 ANQGSEA. The CDR3 is made up of 12 amino acids. The germline V and J ends were trimmed by 3 bases and 0 bases, with 5 bases remaining between them. CDR3 sequence reads: CSVEANQETQYF. The CDR3 region has the DNA TGCAGCGTTGAGGCCAACCAAGAGACCCAGTACTTC.

There are many counts of this clonotype. The V and J genes are TRBV7-9 and TRBJ1-1, with TRBD1 identical over 8 bases. This CDR3 is 14 amino acids long. Germline CDR1 and CDR2: SEHNR and FQNEAQ (reference sequence). J gave up 4 bases and V 5 bases, and 6 bases lay outside the gene matches. Here the CDR3 reads CASSPTGEFTEAFF. The CDR3 DNA reads as TGTGCCAGCAGCCCGACAGGGGAATTCACTGAAGCTTTCTTT. The variable domain in full, with the rest retrieved from reference TRBV7-9 and TRBJ1-1, is DTGVSQNPRHKITKRGQNVTFRCDPISEHNRLYWYRQTLGQGPEFLTYFQNEAQLEKSRLLSDRFSAERPKGSFSTLEIQRTEQGDSAMYLCASSPTGEFTEAFFGQGTRLTVV.

This clonotype was found many times. CDR3 sequence: CASSLAWAAGTYNEQFF. Written as DNA, the CDR3 is TGCGCCAGCAGCTTGGCCTGGGCGGCGGGAACCTACAATGAGCAGTTCTTC. The J gene is TRBJ2-1, the V gene TRBV5-1, with a weak D call TRBD2 (6 bases). The V and J ends lost 0 bases and 2 bases respectively, with 15 bases between them. Germline values: CDR1 SGHRS, CDR2 YFSETQ. This CDR3 is 17 amino acids long.

At least ten counts were recorded for this clonotype. This sequence joins TRBV28 and TRBJ1-5; possibly TRBD1 for D (5 bases). The germline V and J ends were trimmed by 3 bases and 7 bases, with 10 bases remaining between them. Germline V gives CDR1 MDHEN, CDR2 SYDVKM. There are 13 residues in the CDR3. The CDR3 reads CASSFTGAQPQHF. The CDR3 DNA follows: TGTGCCAGCAGTTTTACCGGGGCCCAGCCCCAGCATTTT.

This clonotype occurred many times. The gene calls are TRBV4-3 and TRBJ1-5; the match to TRBD1 covers 7 bases. This CDR3 has 17 amino acids. The V gene end was trimmed by 0 bases and the J gene end by 4 bases; junction bases not matched to a gene: 9. The germline gives CDR1 LGHNA, CDR2 YSLEER. The CDR3 reads CASSQDLGAGGNQPQHF. Written as DNA, the CDR3 is TGCGCCAGCAGCCAAGATCTAGGGGCAGGGGGTAATCAGCCCCAGCATTTT.

This clonotype was seen many times. The gene calls are TRBV7-9 and TRBJ2-7; the D gene is possibly TRBD2 (5 bases). The CDR3 is made up of 15 amino acids. V lost 0 bases and J 3 bases, leaving 12 bases between the germline ends. In germline, CDR1 is SEHNR, CDR2 FQNEAQ (reference sequence). The CDR3: CASSLALGFSYEQYF. DNA of the CDR3: TGTGCCAGCAGCTTAGCACTAGGGTTTAGCTACGAGCAGTACTTC.

This clonotype appeared many times. The chain is built from TRBV25-1 and TRBJ1-1; no reliable D call. Trimming left V 4 bases short and J 4 bases short, with 10 bases between. Looked up from germline, CDR1 is MGHDK and CDR2 is SYGVNS. CDR3 length: 13 amino acids. Here the CDR3 DNA reads TGTGCCAGCAGTGTGGGTCTTGGCACTGAAGCTTTCTTT. This translates into CASSVGLGTEAFF.

V usage is TRBV18 and J usage is TRBJ1-2; tentative D call: TRBD1 (6 bases). The CDR3 runs to 13 residues. Germline assignment: CDR1 KGHSH and CDR2 LQKENI. Trimming stripped 3 bases from V and 5 bases from J, with 10 bases between. CDR3 sequence reads: CASSPTGIYGYTF. The CDR3 coding sequence is TGTGCCAGCTCACCTACAGGGATATATGGCTACACCTTC.

The table lists this clonotype with many counts. V usage is TRBV12-3 or TRBV12-4 and J usage is TRBJ1-5; 7 nucleotides agree with TRBD1. The CDR3 is made up of 16 amino acids. The ends lost 6 bases at V and 4 bases at J; junction bases unmatched: 12. The CDR3 loop reads CASSPRQGLVNQPQHF. The CDR3 nucleotides read TGTGCCAGCAGCCCTAGACAGGGATTGGTAAATCAGCCCCAGCATTTT.

This clonotype has a count of ten or more. This chain connects TRBV20-1 to TRBJ2-4; D is perhaps TRBD1 or TRBD2 (5 bases each). With 0 bases removed from V and 7 bases from J, the gap between germline ends came to 13 bases. Looked up from germline, CDR1 is DFQATT and CDR2 is SNEGSKA (reference sequence). The CDR3 sequence is 14 residues long. The CDR3 loop reads CSARDGLAGNIQYF. In DNA, the CDR3 is TGCAGTGCTAGAGACGGCCTAGCAGGGAACATTCAGTACTTC.

This clonotype was seen repeatedly, ten times or more. V gene TRBV7-9 combines with J gene TRBJ1-1; D remains unclear. The V end was cut by 2 bases, the J end by 0 bases, with 7 bases between. The CDR3 contains 14 residues. The germline V gene encodes CDR1 SEHNR and CDR2 FQNEAQ (reference sequence). CDR3 coding DNA: TGTGCCAGCAGCTTAATACGGTTGAACACTGAAGCTTTCTTT. This encodes CASSLIRLNTEAFF.

This clonotype was detected a few times. The chain combines TRBV10-3 with TRBJ2-7; the match to TRBD2 covers 9 bases. The junction had 2 bases not matched to a gene; V was cut back by 1 base and J by 1 base. Germline CDR1 reads ENHRY; CDR2 reads SYGVKD. CDR3 size: 15 residues. The chain's CDR3 is CAISELAGVSYEQYF. In DNA, the CDR3 is TGTGCCATCAGTGAGTTAGCGGGAGTTTCCTACGAGCAGTACTTC.

This clonotype was counted at least ten times. The chain couples TRBV20-1 to TRBJ2-1; TRBD1 matches 9 bases. Germline V gives CDR1 DFQATT, CDR2 SNEGSKA (reference sequence). There are 15 residues in the CDR3. V gave up 5 bases and J gave up 5 bases; unmatched junction bases: 10. The CDR3 nucleotides read TGCAGTGCTTGTGGACAGGGGCTGATCAACAATGAGCAGTTCTTC. Protein sequence: CSACGQGLINNEQFF.

This clonotype occurred many times. The V gene is TRBV20-1, the J gene TRBJ2-2, with 8 bases that match TRBD1. This CDR3 is built from 14 residues. V lost 3 bases, J lost 7 bases, and 7 bases stayed unmatched. Germline V gene sequence: CDR1 DFQATT, CDR2 SNEGSKA (reference sequence). The CDR3 protein is CSARTGVWGGELFF. The CDR3 coding sequence is TGCAGTGCTAGGACAGGGGTTTGGGGCGGGGAGCTGTTTTTT.

This clonotype was counted at least ten times. This chain uses TRBV28 with TRBJ2-7, with D tentatively TRBD2 (5 bases). Germline values: CDR1 MDHEN, CDR2 SYDVKM. CDR3 size: 15 residues. V shed 4 bases and J shed 2 bases, with 15 bases lying between them. CDR3 amino acids: CASSWNSEGTYEQYF. The CDR3, as DNA: TGTGCCAGCAGTTGGAATAGCGAGGGAACCTACGAGCAGTACTTC.